This T cell receptor beta chain was identified during a study of cytomegalovirus exposure and HLA in healthy donors. Assay: immunoSEQ multiplex PCR; the TCRdb copy retains only in-frame clones and omits some. The table shows a few hundred thousand clones, with 88% occurring only once. This clone occurred once. This CDR3 is 15 amino acids long. After removal of 1 base from V and 3 bases from J, the junction contained 4 bases not matched to a gene. Germline V gene data show CDR1 as SGHTA and CDR2 as FQGNSA. Sequencing used PBMCs. The sequence derives from a man aged 25-45 years in good health and CMV-seronegative. This chain uses TRBV7-2 with TRBJ2-7; 9 positions agree with TRBD1. The CDR3 bases are TGTGCCAGCAGCTTAGGTGGGACAGGGTTCTACGAGCAGTACTTC. Translation gives CASSLGGTGFYEQYF.